Sequencing of this TCR beta chain was carried out in a study of T cells in Graves' hyperthyroidism and ophthalmopathy. On the study more broadly: Peripheral blood collection took place at initial diagnosis, before any treatment.

Regarding the study as a whole: It was a median roughly six months before onset that the model predicted ophthalmopathy.

Newly diagnosed hyperthyroidism, duration under 2 months, in patients aged 18 to 65. Concerning this clonotype: Its cognate antigen is unknown. This may arise from a read error, as a much more abundant clone is one base away.

What was amplified from RNA transcripts were TCR beta CDR3 regions. TCR CDR3 underwent first-round RT-PCR with the HTBI primer set. TCRdb reprocessed the multiplex PCR reads via MiXCR and lists one record per CDR3 protein. The table includes some 250,000 distinct CDR3 sequences, more than 14% detected once. Germline CDR1 MNHNS, CDR2 SASEGT. This CDR3 is 15 amino acids long. This TCR came from a woman between 40 and 50 years old with Graves' hyperthyroidism that later progressed to Graves' ophthalmopathy. This chain uses TRBV6-1 with TRBJ2-3; tentative D call: TRBD2 (6 bases). Material for sequencing was blood. DNA for the CDR3: TGTGCCAGCTATAGGCGGGCAACTAGCATAGATACGCAGTATTTT. Protein sequence: CASYRRATSIDTQYF.